What follows are 21 T cell receptor beta chains derived from one specimen sequenced in a study of CD8 T cells in ankylosing spondylitis. TCRdb used MiXCR to reprocess the 5' RACE reads, holding one entry per CDR3 protein. This table holds 200,000 to 300,000 distinct CDR3 sequences, roughly 8.2% found once. Sequencing was done on a sample of blood, either unsorted or a sorted T cell fraction (not recorded which). The receptors were sampled from a female donor with ankylosing spondylitis or in good health (not recorded which).

This clonotype was picked up many times. CDR3 nucleotide sequence: TGCGCCAGCAGCTTGGTGGGGGCCTATGGCTACACCTTC. Translating it yields CASSLVGAYGYTF. The genes are TRBV5-1 and TRBJ1-2; weak D call: TRBD1 (6 bases). The CDR3 is 13 residues long. Trimming shortened V by 0 bases and J by 4 bases, and 7 bases separated the two germline ends. Germline CDR1 reads SGHRS; CDR2 reads YFSETQ.

This clonotype qualifies as medium-sized. V usage is TRBV4-3 and J usage is TRBJ2-7, with TRBD2 matching over 9 bases. V was pared by 0 bases and J by 2 bases, with 2 bases of the junction left unmatched. Germline V gene data show CDR1 as LGHNA and CDR2 as YSLEER. The length of the CDR3 is 15 residues. CDR3 bases: TGCGCCAGCAGCCAAGATCCTAGCGGGACCTACGAGCAGTACTTC. Its protein is CASSQDPSGTYEQYF.

The table lists this clonotype with many counts. This rearrangement joins TRBV7-2 to TRBJ2-7, with a possible D match to TRBD2 (6 bases). Trimming pared 4 bases from V and 2 bases from J, leaving 12 bases between. CDR1 and CDR2 (germline): SGHTA, FQGNSA. The CDR3 runs to 14 residues. This CDR3 is CASSWLGGPYEQYF. The CDR3 nucleotides are TGTGCCAGCAGCTGGCTGGGGGGACCCTACGAGCAGTACTTC. The full variable domain, in which reference TRBV7-2 and TRBJ2-7 provide the parts outside the CDR3, is GAGVSQSPSNKVTEKGKDVELRCDPISGHTALYWYRQSLGQGLEFLIYFQGNSAPDKSGLPSDRFSAERTGGSVSTLTIQRTQQEDSAVYLCASSWLGGPYEQYFGPGTRLTVT.

V is TRBV11-2 and J is TRBJ2-6, with D hard to call. This CDR3 comprises 21 residues. The germline gives CDR1 SGHAT, CDR2 FQNNGV. V lost 5 bases, J lost 0 bases, and 26 bases lay in between. The DNA of the CDR3 is TGTGCCAGCAGCCCCCTCTTAACAGCAGTCCTCTCCAACTCTGGGGCCAACGTCCTGACTTTC. This sequence encodes CASSPLLTAVLSNSGANVLTF.

This clonotype has a count of ten or more. V gene TRBV7-2 combines with J gene TRBJ2-3, with D unresolved. The CDR3 is 15 residues long. The V gene lost 5 bases and the J gene lost 3 bases, with 15 bases spanning the gap. Germline assignment: CDR1 SGHTA and CDR2 FQGNSA. CDR3 sequence (DNA): TGTGCCAGCAGCGCCCCCGCCGGGCGTACAGATACGCAGTATTTT. Protein sequence: CASSAPAGRTDTQYF.

This CDR3 is CASSLDSGRAVDTQYF. The CDR3 nucleotides read TGCGCCAGCAGCTTGGATAGCGGGAGGGCCGTCGATACGCAGTATTTT. The gene calls are TRBV5-1 and TRBJ2-3, with 11 positions matching TRBD2. Germline V CDR1 and CDR2: SGHRS, YFSETQ. The CDR3 covers 16 residues. Trimming at V came to 0 bases and at J to 6 bases, leaving 6 bases not matched to a gene.

This clonotype was observed many times. V gene TRBV3-1 combines with J gene TRBJ2-2; D is unclear. CDR3 size: 16 residues. Germline CDR1 is LGHDT and CDR2 is YNNKEL (reference sequence). V was trimmed by 4 bases and J by 0 bases, leaving 12 bases between them. The CDR3 bases are TGTGCCAGCAGCCCTAGGGCACCAACGAACACCGGGGAGCTGTTTTTT. This translates into CASSPRAPTNTGELFF. Full variable domain (remainder filled in from reference TRBV3-1 and TRBJ2-2): DTAVSQTPKYLVTQMGNDKSIKCEQNLGHDTMYWYKQDSKKFLKIMFSYNNKELIINETVPNRFSPKSPDKAHLNLHINSLELGDSAVYFCASSPRAPTNTGELFFGEGSRLTVL.

This clonotype was observed once. Relative to the germline gene, one junction end is altered; a read error may explain this. J is TRBJ2-1 and V is TRBV4-3, with D uncertain. The CDR3 covers 13 residues. CDR1 is LGHNA, CDR2 YSLEER, per germline. CDR3 residues: CASSQDGRNGQFF. The CDR3, as DNA: TGCGCCAGCAGCCAAGATGGTAGGAATGGGCAGTTCTTC.

This clonotype was found many times. This chain joins TRBV29-1 and TRBJ2-5; tentatively, D is TRBD1 (6 bases). Germline V lookup: CDR1 SQVTM, CDR2 ANQGSEA. Trimming shortened V by 6 bases and J by 9 bases, and 20 bases separated the two germline ends. The CDR3 consists of 13 residues. The CDR3 DNA is TGCAGCGTCCCAGCAGGGGCGGATGAGGCCCAGTACTTC. Its protein product is CSVPAGADEAQYF.

This clonotype was seen at least ten times. The V call is TRBV9, the J call TRBJ2-1; 8 nucleotides align to TRBD2. With V trimmed by 0 bases and J by 7 bases, 3 bases remained unmatched. Germline values: CDR1 SGDLS, CDR2 YYNGEE. The CDR3 extends over 14 amino acids. The CDR3 nucleotides are TGTGCCAGCAGCGTAGGGGCTAGCGGGAATGAGCAGTTCTTC. Its translation is CASSVGASGNEQFF.

On this clonotype: It may be a read error: a sequence one base away is much more abundant. The CDR3 region is CSVGSGPETQYF. DNA of the CDR3: TGCAGCGTTGGCTCGGGCCCAGAGACCCAGTACTTC. The genes are TRBV29-1 and TRBJ2-5; unclear D gene. Germline V CDR1 and CDR2: SQVTM, ANQGSEA. The CDR3 loop spans 12 amino acids. With 4 bases removed from V and 4 bases from J, the gap between germline ends came to 10 bases.

In its sample, this clonotype was seen many times. The rearrangement joins TRBV5-1 to TRBJ2-2; no firm D call. Germline CDR1 SGHRS, CDR2 YFSETQ. V lost 3 bases and J 3 bases, leaving 6 bases between the germline ends. This CDR3 has 13 amino acids. CDR3 DNA: TGCGCCAGCAGCTGGACGGACACCGGGGAGCTGTTTTTT. This encodes CASSWTDTGELFF.

This clonotype has a count of ten or more. The chain couples TRBV20-1 to TRBJ1-1; D remains unclear. CDR1 DFQATT and CDR2 SNEGSKA come from the germline V gene (reference sequence). This CDR3 comprises 14 residues. V lost 3 bases to trimming and J lost 7 bases, with 18 bases between them. CDR3 amino acids: CSASEAEVQDEAFF. The CDR3 DNA is TGCAGTGCTAGTGAGGCGGAAGTCCAGGATGAAGCTTTCTTT.

This clonotype was counted at least ten times. The CDR3 DNA sequence: TGTGCCAGCAGTTTTGGCGGGACGGGTACGCAGTATTTT. Translated: CASSFGGTGTQYF. This sequence joins TRBV12-3 or TRBV12-4 and TRBJ2-3; possibly TRBD2 for D (6 bases). CDR3 length equals 13 residues. The V and J ends lost 3 bases and 8 bases respectively, with 12 bases between them.

This clonotype occurred many times. The chain couples TRBV6-2 or TRBV6-3 to TRBJ2-5, with 9 bases identical to TRBD2. Germline-derived CDR1 and CDR2 are MNHEY and SVGEGT. The CDR3 consists of 18 residues. The V gene end was trimmed by 0 bases and the J gene end by 2 bases; junction bases not matched to a gene: 10. The CDR3 sequence: CASSYSNLAGLLQETQYF. CDR3 bases: TGTGCCAGCAGTTACTCGAATCTAGCGGGACTACTGCAAGAGACCCAGTACTTC.

CDR3 loop: CASSRGTARELFF. CDR3 DNA sequence: TGTGCCAGCAGCCGCGGGACCGCGCGGGAGCTGTTTTTT. The J gene is TRBJ2-2, the V gene TRBV7-8; D is possibly TRBD2 (6 bases). Germline CDR1 SGHVS, CDR2 FQNEAQ. The CDR3 has 13 residues. Trimming took off 5 bases at V and 9 bases at J, with 13 bases between the two ends. Full variable domain (remainder filled in from reference TRBV7-8 and TRBJ2-2): GAGVSQSPRYKVAKRGQDVALRCDPISGHVSLFWYQQALGQGPEFLTYFQNEAQLDKSGLPSDRFFAERPEGSVSTLKIQRTQQEDSAVYLCASSRGTARELFFGEGSRLTVL.

This clonotype was counted many times. The chain carries TRBV3-1 and TRBJ2-1, with a weak D call TRBD2 (6 bases). V lost 6 bases and J lost 7, with 19 bases in between. The germline V gene encodes CDR1 LGHDT and CDR2 YNNKEL (reference sequence). The CDR3 is 15 amino acids. The CDR3 reads CASRYFAGWGNEQFF. In DNA, the CDR3 is TGTGCCAGCAGATATTTTGCGGGATGGGGGAATGAGCAGTTCTTC.

This clonotype was detected ten times or more. The chain carries TRBV30 and TRBJ2-7, with a possible D match to TRBD1 (5 bases). The germline CDR1 and CDR2 sequences are GTSNPN and SVGIG (reference sequence). CDR3 length: 11 residues. V was trimmed by 4 bases and J by 3 bases, leaving 7 bases between them. In DNA form, the CDR3 reads TGTGCCTGGACTGACAGCTACGAGCAGTACTTC. It is translated as CAWTDSYEQYF. The whole variable domain, filled in from reference TRBV30 and TRBJ2-7, reads SQTIHQWPATLVQPVGSPLSLECTVEGTSNPNLYWYRQAAGRGLQLLFYSVGIGQISSEVPQNLSASRPQDRQFILSSKKLLLSDSGFYLCAWTDSYEQYFGPGTRLTVT.

This clonotype has a count of ten or more. The rearrangement links TRBV18 to TRBJ2-7; 8 nucleotides align to TRBD1. V trimming: 4 bases; J trimming: 2 bases; junction bases outside the gene matches: 7. The CDR3 consists of 15 residues. Per the germline V gene, CDR1 is KGHSH and CDR2 is LQKENI. CDR3 sequence: CASSQPDRAPYEQYF. CDR3 nucleotides: TGTGCCAGCTCACAACCGGACAGGGCCCCCTACGAGCAGTACTTC.

Many counts were recorded for this clonotype. This chain connects TRBV29-1 to TRBJ1-1; D is unresolved. V lost 7 bases to trimming and J lost 4 bases, with 7 bases between them. The CDR3 contains 10 residues. From germline, CDR1 is SQVTM and CDR2 ANQGSEA. This CDR3 reads CSGLSTEAFF. CDR3 coding DNA: TGCAGCGGCCTATCCACTGAAGCTTTCTTT.

The sample holds many counts of this clonotype. The CDR3 is CASSDGQGLLVTEAFF. The CDR3 nucleotides are TGTGCCAGCAGTGATGGACAGGGGCTTTTAGTAACTGAAGCTTTCTTT. V gene TRBV25-1 combines with J gene TRBJ1-1; TRBD1 agrees at 9 bases. The germline V gene encodes CDR1 MGHDK and CDR2 SYGVNS. The CDR3 spans 16 residues. Trimming cost V 3 bases and J 5 bases; bases outside gene matches: 10.